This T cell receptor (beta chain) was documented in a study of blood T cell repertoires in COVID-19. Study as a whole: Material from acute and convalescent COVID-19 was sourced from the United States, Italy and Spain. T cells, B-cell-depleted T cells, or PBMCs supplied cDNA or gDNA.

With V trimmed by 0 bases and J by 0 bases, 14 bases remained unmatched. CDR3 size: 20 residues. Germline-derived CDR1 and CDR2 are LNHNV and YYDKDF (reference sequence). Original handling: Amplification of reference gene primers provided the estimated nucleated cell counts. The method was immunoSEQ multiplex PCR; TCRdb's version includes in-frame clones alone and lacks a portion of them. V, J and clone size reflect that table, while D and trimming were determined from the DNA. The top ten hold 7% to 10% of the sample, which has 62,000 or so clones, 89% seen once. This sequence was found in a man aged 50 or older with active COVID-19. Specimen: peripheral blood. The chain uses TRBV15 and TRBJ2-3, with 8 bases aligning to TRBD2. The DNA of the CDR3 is TGTGCCACCAGCAGAGATCAGGTAGTAGCGGGGACGGCTAGCACAGATACGCAGTATTTT. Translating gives CATSRDQVVAGTASTDTQYF.